Listed below are T cell receptor beta chains from one sample, sequenced in a study of cytomegalovirus exposure and HLA in healthy donors. Sequencing was performed with immunoSEQ multiplex PCR; in TCRdb, only in-frame clones are kept and a portion is missing. The top ten clones hold about 1.6% of a sample with about 190,000 clones, almost 80% of them seen once. Sequenced sample: PBMCs. All receptors come from a woman aged 18-29 years in good health and CMV-seronegative. Both conserved end residues are part of each CDR3. A D gene is named only where the DNA matches it firmly. Rows give clone size only sometimes, using once, few, many, or a class for an expanded clone.

d_call j_call v_call clone_size cdr3_aa cdr3_nt
TRBD2 TRBJ2-1 TRBV27 once CASSPNPTGLVLDEQFF TGTGCCAGCAGTCCTAACCCAACGGGACTAGTTTTGGATGAGCAGTTCTTC
TRBD1 TRBJ1-2 TRBV6-1 NA CASSEFGRGKDGYTF TGTGCCAGCAGTGAGTTCGGCAGGGGGAAAGATGGCTACACCTTC
NA TRBJ2-7 TRBV6-4 NA CATLNYEQYF TGTGCCACCTTAAACTACGAGCAGTACTTC
NA TRBJ2-7 TRBV7-2 NA CASSLTLLSSYEQYF TGTGCCAGCAGCCTGACTCTCCTAAGCTCCTACGAGCAGTACTTC
NA TRBJ1-6 TRBV5-5 NA CASSPILGSSYNSPLHF TGTGCCAGCAGCCCCATATTAGGGAGCTCCTATAATTCACCCCTCCACTTT
TRBD2 TRBJ2-7 TRBV9 NA CASSPRVAGDEQYF TGTGCCAGCAGCCCCAGAGTAGCGGGCGACGAGCAGTACTTC
NA TRBJ1-1 TRBV6-5 few CASSYSPGRETEAFF TGTGCCAGCAGTTACTCCCCAGGGCGGGAGACTGAAGCTTTCTTT
NA TRBJ1-2 TRBV15 few CATSRVSGGYGYTF TGTGCCACCAGCAGAGTATCGGGTGGTTATGGCTACACCTTC
NA TRBJ1-1 TRBV19 NA CASSIYSEDTEAFF TGTGCCAGTAGTATTTATAGTGAGGACACTGAAGCTTTCTTT
NA TRBJ2-7 TRBV4-1 NA CASSQGIGGEQYF TGCGCCAGCAGCCAAGGCATTGGCGGCGAGCAGTACTTC
NA TRBJ2-1 TRBV6-1 NA CASSPRRVYNEQFF TGTGCCAGCAGCCCTCGAAGAGTATACAATGAGCAGTTCTTC
NA TRBJ1-5 TRBV30 NA CAWSVRGNQPQHF TGTGCCTGGAGTGTCCGGGGCAATCAGCCCCAGCATTTT
NA TRBJ2-7 TRBV9 few CASSVRQETYEQYF TGTGCCAGCAGCGTTCGACAGGAGACCTACGAGCAGTACTTC
NA TRBJ2-7 TRBV6-6 NA CASSYSRGRTYEQYF TGTGCCAGCAGTTACTCGAGAGGCAGAACCTACGAGCAGTACTTC
TRBD1 TRBJ1-6 TRBV7-9 few CASSLDRGSTYNSPLHF TGTGCCAGCAGCCTAGACAGGGGGTCGACCTATAATTCACCCCTCCACTTT
NA TRBJ1-3 TRBV6-6 NA CASSYEARGNTIYF TGTGCCAGCAGTTACGAGGCGCGTGGAAACACCATATATTTT
TRBD1 TRBJ2-4 TRBV5-1 NA CASSLEGTGYNIQYF TGCGCCAGCAGCTTGGAGGGGACAGGATATAACATTCAGTACTTC
NA TRBJ1-3 TRBV29-1 NA CSVNQDLSGNTIYF TGCAGCGTCAACCAGGATCTCTCTGGAAACACCATATATTTT
NA TRBJ1-3 TRBV9 NA CASSDGQPGNTIYF TGTGCCAGCAGCGACGGACAGCCTGGAAACACCATATATTTT
NA TRBJ2-4 TRBV30 few CAWSVQGNIQYF TGTGCCTGGAGTGTACAGGGAAACATTCAGTACTTC
NA TRBJ2-1 TRBV7-9 NA CASSFQLALAGYNEQFF TGTGCCAGCAGCTTCCAACTAGCTCTCGCGGGCTACAATGAGCAGTTCTTC
TRBD1 TRBJ2-7 TRBV29-1 NA CSVSQGAAYEQYF TGCAGCGTTTCACAGGGGGCGGCCTACGAGCAGTACTTC
TRBD1 TRBJ2-7 TRBV29-1 NA CSVYLTGVYFPYEQYF TGCAGCGTTTACCTGACAGGGGTGTACTTCCCCTACGAGCAGTACTTC
TRBD2 TRBJ2-7 TRBV2 NA CASSGRDRDYTYEQYF TGTGCCAGCAGTGGCCGGGACCGGGACTACACCTACGAGCAGTACTTC
NA TRBJ2-2 TRBV28 NA CASTLTGSDDTGELFF TGTGCCAGCACTCTAACAGGGAGTGATGACACCGGGGAGCTGTTTTTT
TRBD2 TRBJ2-2 TRBV4-1 NA CASSKRVASGVNTGELFF TGCGCCAGCAGCAAAAGGGTGGCTAGCGGGGTGAACACCGGGGAGCTGTTTTTT
TRBD2 TRBJ2-1 TRBV7-3 NA CASSLGLAYNEQFF TGTGCCAGCAGCTTGGGACTAGCCTACAATGAGCAGTTCTTC
NA TRBJ1-6 TRBV7-2 NA CASSLVPLRTGGSSPLHF TGTGCCAGCAGCTTAGTACCACTCCGGACGGGAGGTAGTTCACCCCTCCACTTT
NA TRBJ1-5 TRBV28 NA CASSFGAANQPQHF TGTGCCAGCAGTTTTGGGGCGGCAAATCAGCCCCAGCATTTT